This is a list of T cell receptor beta chains from one sample in a study of blood T cells in healthy people across ages. TCRdb itself ran the 5' RACE reads through MiXCR, one entry per CDR3 protein. The sample lists 790,000 or so distinct CDR3 sequences, more than 50% occurring once. Sequenced input: blood. The receptors stem from a middle-aged man in good health. CDR3s include the opening cysteine and the closing phenylalanine or tryptophan. The order of the fields is CDR3 protein, CDR3 DNA, J gene, CDR3 length, clone size, D gene, V gene. A D gene is named only where the DNA matches it firmly. Only some rows state a clone size, as once, few, many or a class for expanded clones.

CDR3: CASSRETGYYGYTF; DNA: TGTGCCAGCAGTCGAGAGACAGGGTACTATGGCTACACCTTC; J: TRBJ1-2; length: 14; size: NA; D: TRBD1; V: TRBV28
CDR3: CSVEDLPTGRSGGYTF; DNA: TGCAGCGTTGAAGATCTTCCTACGGGCAGATCCGGTGGCTACACCTTC; J: TRBJ1-2; length: 16; size: NA; D: NA; V: TRBV29-1
CDR3: CASRRGRYYDGYTF; DNA: TGTGCCAGCAGGAGGGGGAGGTACTATGATGGCTACACCTTC; J: TRBJ1-2; length: 14; size: few; D: NA; V: TRBV27
CDR3: CASRRWGLAGEETQYF; DNA: TGTGCCAGCAGACGGTGGGGCCTAGCGGGAGAAGAGACCCAGTACTTC; J: TRBJ2-5; length: 16; size: NA; D: TRBD2; V: TRBV6-1
CDR3: CASSSETGFRVEQFF; DNA: TGTGCCAGCAGCAGTGAGACAGGGTTCAGGGTTGAGCAGTTCTTC; J: TRBJ2-1; length: 15; size: few; D: TRBD1; V: TRBV7-9
CDR3: CASSYSGDIGRSSYEQYF; DNA: TGTGCCAGCAGTTACTCGGGGGACATCGGACGCAGCTCCTACGAGCAGTACTTC; J: TRBJ2-7; length: 18; size: NA; D: NA; V: TRBV6-5
CDR3: CASTSGTGIYNEQFF; DNA: TGCGCCAGCACTTCCGGGACAGGAATTTACAATGAGCAGTTCTTC; J: TRBJ2-1; length: 15; size: NA; D: TRBD1; V: TRBV10-2
CDR3: CASTHGTGELFF; DNA: TGTGCCAGCACCCACGGGACCGGGGAGCTGTTTTTT; J: TRBJ2-2; length: 12; size: NA; D: NA; V: TRBV7-9
CDR3: CASSLFGAYEQYF; DNA: TGTGCCAGCAGCTTATTTGGAGCCTACGAGCAGTACTTC; J: TRBJ2-7; length: 13; size: few; D: NA; V: TRBV7-8
CDR3: CASSSRTSGGGNEQFF; DNA: TGTGCCAGCAGCTCCAGGACTAGCGGGGGTGGCAATGAGCAGTTCTTC; J: TRBJ2-1; length: 16; size: NA; D: TRBD2; V: TRBV13
CDR3: CASLDRDTRSGANVLTF; DNA: TGTGCCAGCCTAGACAGGGACACCAGGTCTGGGGCCAACGTCCTGACTTTC; J: TRBJ2-6; length: 17; size: NA; D: TRBD1; V: TRBV6-1
CDR3: CASSAGLAGGSSYNEQFF; DNA: TGTGCCAGCAGCGCAGGACTAGCGGGAGGGAGCTCCTACAATGAGCAGTTCTTC; J: TRBJ2-1; length: 18; size: NA; D: TRBD2; V: TRBV2
CDR3: CASSLLGRLTADTQYF; DNA: TGTGCCAGCAGTTTACTAGGCAGGCTCACGGCAGATACGCAGTATTTT; J: TRBJ2-3; length: 16; size: NA; D: NA; V: TRBV27
CDR3: CASSRAGGSNQPQHF; DNA: TGTGCCAGCAGTCGGGCAGGAGGCAGCAATCAGCCCCAGCATTTT; J: TRBJ1-5; length: 15; size: NA; D: NA; V: TRBV6-6
CDR3: CSVGQRRNTIYF; DNA: TGCAGCGTTGGACAGAGAAGAAACACCATATATTTT; J: TRBJ1-3; length: 12; size: once; D: NA; V: TRBV29-1
CDR3: CASREGRLHGYTF; DNA: TGTGCCAGCCGGGAGGGGCGCCTCCATGGCTACACCTTC; J: TRBJ1-2; length: 13; size: NA; D: NA; V: TRBV5-6
CDR3: CASSPRRLAGVTDTQYF; DNA: TGTGCCAGCAGTCCGAGGAGGCTAGCGGGGGTGACAGATACGCAGTATTTT; J: TRBJ2-3; length: 17; size: NA; D: TRBD2; V: TRBV27
CDR3: CASSLSYGVMSYEQYF; DNA: TGTGCCAGCAGCTTATCCTATGGCGTGATGTCCTACGAGCAGTACTTC; J: TRBJ2-7; length: 16; size: NA; D: NA; V: TRBV5-6
CDR3: CSAFLVMEGDTQYF; DNA: TGCAGTGCTTTTCTTGTTATGGAGGGGGATACGCAGTATTTT; J: TRBJ2-3; length: 14; size: NA; D: NA; V: TRBV20-1
CDR3: CASSLVVSHRETQYF; DNA: TGTGCCAGCAGCTTAGTGGTTAGCCACCGGGAGACCCAGTACTTC; J: TRBJ2-5; length: 15; size: NA; D: NA; V: TRBV7-9
CDR3: CSVLTRHAGLAGRSYEQYF; DNA: TGCAGCGTCCTAACCCGTCATGCTGGACTAGCGGGACGATCCTACGAGCAGTACTTC; J: TRBJ2-7; length: 19; size: few; D: TRBD2; V: TRBV29-1
CDR3: CASSYWSGSDAPWENQPQHF; DNA: TGTGCCAGCAGCTACTGGAGCGGGTCGGATGCACCCTGGGAGAATCAGCCCCAGCATTTT; J: TRBJ1-5; length: 20; size: NA; D: NA; V: TRBV21-1
CDR3: CASSFLRDSYEQYF; DNA: TGTGCCAGCAGTTTTCTAAGGGACTCCTACGAGCAGTACTTC; J: TRBJ2-7; length: 14; size: few; D: NA; V: TRBV28
CDR3: CASSSGNTEAFF; DNA: TGTGCCAGCAGTTCTGGGAACACTGAAGCTTTCTTT; J: TRBJ1-1; length: 12; size: few; D: NA; V: TRBV27
CDR3: CATSREQGLYEQYF; DNA: TGTGCCACCAGCAGAGAGCAGGGACTTTACGAGCAGTACTTC; J: TRBJ2-7; length: 14; size: NA; D: NA; V: TRBV15
CDR3: CVSSRGAAYGYTF; DNA: TGTGTCAGCAGCCGGGGGGCGGCCTATGGCTACACCTTC; J: TRBJ1-2; length: 13; size: NA; D: NA; V: TRBV7-3
CDR3: CASSATTEQGTQYF; DNA: TGTGCCAGCAGTGCCACGACAGAGCAAGGGACCCAGTACTTC; J: TRBJ2-5; length: 14; size: NA; D: NA; V: TRBV2
CDR3: CSARQSRRTTDTQYF; DNA: TGCAGTGCTAGGCAATCTCGACGGACCACAGATACGCAGTATTTT; J: TRBJ2-3; length: 15; size: few; D: NA; V: TRBV20-1
CDR3: CASSPGTGFLQETQYF; DNA: TGTGCCAGCAGTCCGGGGACAGGCTTCCTCCAAGAGACCCAGTACTTC; J: TRBJ2-5; length: 16; size: few; D: TRBD1; V: TRBV27
CDR3: CASSTQGVKATNEKLFF; DNA: TGTGCCAGCAGTACTCAGGGGGTAAAAGCAACTAATGAAAAACTGTTTTTT; J: TRBJ1-4; length: 17; size: NA; D: TRBD1; V: TRBV6-6
CDR3: CASSLLTDEQYF; DNA: TGTGCCAGCAGTTTATTGACAGACGAGCAGTACTTC; J: TRBJ2-7; length: 12; size: NA; D: NA; V: TRBV28
CDR3: CASSFGTGGQPQHF; DNA: TGTGCCAGCAGCTTTGGGACAGGGGGTCAGCCCCAGCATTTT; J: TRBJ1-5; length: 14; size: NA; D: TRBD1; V: TRBV7-2
CDR3: CSASPGGANVLTF; DNA: TGCAGTGCCTCCCCCGGCGGGGCCAACGTCCTGACTTTC; J: TRBJ2-6; length: 13; size: NA; D: NA; V: TRBV20-1
CDR3: CASGSPGWGGANVLTF; DNA: TGTGCTAGTGGTTCCCCCGGTTGGGGTGGGGCCAACGTCCTGACTTTC; J: TRBJ2-6; length: 16; size: NA; D: NA; V: TRBV12-5
CDR3: CASSLNQGSNIQYF; DNA: TGTGCCAGCAGCTTAAATCAGGGGTCGAACATTCAGTACTTC; J: TRBJ2-4; length: 14; size: NA; D: NA; V: TRBV7-3
CDR3: CSANSLESEQFF; DNA: TGCAGTGCCAACAGCTTGGAGAGTGAGCAGTTCTTC; J: TRBJ2-1; length: 12; size: NA; D: NA; V: TRBV20-1
CDR3: CASSVVAENNEQFF; DNA: TGTGCCAGCAGCGTAGTCGCCGAAAACAATGAGCAGTTCTTC; J: TRBJ2-1; length: 14; size: few; D: NA; V: TRBV9
CDR3: CASSQLSPTGHKENGYTF; DNA: TGCGCCAGCAGTCAACTATCCCCAACCGGGCATAAAGAAAATGGCTACACCTTC; J: TRBJ1-2; length: 18; size: few; D: NA; V: TRBV23-1
CDR3: CSVAPGQTAGDTIYF; DNA: TGCAGCGTCGCACCAGGGCAGACAGCTGGAGACACCATATATTTT; J: TRBJ1-3; length: 15; size: NA; D: NA; V: TRBV29-1
CDR3: CASSRLLIGDTIYF; DNA: TGTGCCAGCAGCCGCCTCCTGATCGGAGACACCATATATTTT; J: TRBJ1-3; length: 14; size: NA; D: NA; V: TRBV12-3/TRBV12-4
CDR3: CASSVKQGEPEAFF; DNA: TGCGCCAGCAGCGTAAAACAGGGAGAGCCTGAAGCTTTCTTT; J: TRBJ1-1; length: 14; size: once; D: NA; V: TRBV5-1
CDR3: CASRSFGTGPDTQYF; DNA: TGTGCCAGTAGATCGTTTGGGACAGGCCCAGATACGCAGTATTTT; J: TRBJ2-3; length: 15; size: NA; D: TRBD1; V: TRBV19
CDR3: CSAKGRGPREQFF; DNA: TGCAGTGCCAAGGGTCGGGGGCCGCGCGAGCAGTTCTTC; J: TRBJ2-1; length: 13; size: NA; D: NA; V: TRBV20-1
CDR3: CASSQVRDGYSYNEQFF; DNA: TGTGCCAGCAGCCAAGTACGGGATGGATATTCCTACAATGAGCAGTTCTTC; J: TRBJ2-1; length: 17; size: few; D: NA; V: TRBV4-2
CDR3: CSVEKDIPYEQYF; DNA: TGCAGCGTTGAAAAGGACATACCTTACGAGCAGTACTTC; J: TRBJ2-7; length: 13; size: few; D: NA; V: TRBV29-1
CDR3: CASSLTLEQYF; DNA: TGTGCCAGCAGCTTAACCCTCGAGCAGTACTTC; J: TRBJ2-7; length: 11; size: NA; D: NA; V: TRBV11-3
CDR3: CATSRADGNAEAFF; DNA: TGTGCCACCAGCAGAGCCGACGGAAACGCTGAAGCTTTCTTT; J: TRBJ1-1; length: 14; size: NA; D: NA; V: TRBV15
CDR3: CASSWRGSSSYNEQFF; DNA: TGTGCCAGCAGTTGGCGGGGGTCAAGCTCCTACAATGAGCAGTTCTTC; J: TRBJ2-1; length: 16; size: NA; D: TRBD2; V: TRBV12-3/TRBV12-4
CDR3: CSVVPVGGQPQHF; DNA: TGCAGCGTTGTCCCGGTGGGGGGCCAGCCCCAGCATTTT; J: TRBJ1-5; length: 13; size: NA; D: NA; V: TRBV29-1
CDR3: CASTRDRGQEETQYF; DNA: TGCGCCAGCACCAGGGACAGGGGGCAGGAGGAGACCCAGTACTTC; J: TRBJ2-5; length: 15; size: NA; D: TRBD1; V: TRBV5-1